One and the same sample provided the 32 T cell receptor beta chains below, sequenced in a study of blood T cell repertoires in COVID-19. Assay: immunoSEQ multiplex PCR; the TCRdb copy retains only in-frame clones and omits some. The sample shows approximately 280,000 clones, about 91% of them seen only once. Sequencing was carried out using peripheral blood. The receptors come from a woman aged 55-69 years with acute or convalescent COVID-19.

This clone has a single count. J is TRBJ1-5 and V is TRBV6-5; D might be TRBD1 (6 bases). The ends were cut back, 6 bases at V and 6 bases at J, with 12 bases in the middle. From germline, CDR1 is MNHEY and CDR2 SVGAGI. The CDR3 loop spans 13 amino acids. CDR3 DNA: TGTGCCAGCAGGAGGACAGAGGGTCAGCCCCAGCATTTT. Encoded protein: CASRRTEGQPQHF.

The chain couples TRBV28 to TRBJ1-2, with 7 bases that match TRBD1. The J segment lost 8 bases and the V segment lost 10 bases, leaving 10 bases of the junction unmatched. The V gene's germline CDR1 is MDHEN and CDR2 SYDVKM. This CDR3 spans 12 amino acids. The CDR3 sequence is CATTMTGKGYTF. CDR3 nucleotides: TGTGCCACCACTATGACAGGGAAGGGCTACACCTTC.

Remarks on this clone: The sample carries other DNA sequences with the same CDR3. The J gene is TRBJ2-2, the V gene TRBV14, with 12 bases aligning to TRBD2. The CDR3 is 16 residues long. Trimming took 4 bases from V and 2 from J; bases not matched to a gene: 2. Looked up from germline, CDR1 is SGHDN and CDR2 is FVKESK. The CDR3 reads CASSPLAGGNTGELFF. The DNA for the CDR3 is TGTGCCAGCAGCCCACTAGCGGGGGGCAACACCGGGGAGCTGTTTTTT.

The rearrangement links TRBV28 to TRBJ2-5, with unresolved D. The germline V gene has CDR1 MDHEN and CDR2 SYDVKM. The V end lost 7 bases, the J end lost 3 bases, and 9 bases lay between the germline ends. The CDR3 contains 12 residues. The CDR3 sequence: CASTRAKETQYF. CDR3 sequence (DNA): TGTGCCAGCACCCGAGCTAAAGAGACCCAGTACTTC.

V usage is TRBV5-1 and J usage is TRBJ1-1; perhaps TRBD1 as D (5 bases). The germline V and J ends were trimmed by 9 bases and 1 base, with 19 bases remaining between them. The V gene's germline CDR1 is SGHRS and CDR2 YFSETQ. The CDR3 has 15 amino acids. The CDR3: CATGLGGTSNTEAFF. CDR3 bases: TGCGCCACCGGACTCGGGGGTACGTCGAACACTGAAGCTTTCTTT.

This clone came up a few times. V is TRBV7-3 and J is TRBJ2-3; tentatively, D is TRBD1 (6 bases). Trimming pared 5 bases from V and 3 bases from J, leaving 15 bases between. This CDR3 is built from 15 residues. Germline V gene sequence: CDR1 SGHTA, CDR2 FQGTGA. CDR3 amino acids: CASSPIAGATDTQYF. CDR3 DNA sequence: TGTGCCAGCAGCCCAATTGCAGGGGCAACAGATACGCAGTATTTT.

Turning to this clone: Different DNA sequences within this sample yield the same CDR3. This chain connects TRBV7-2 to TRBJ1-1; TRBD1 matches at 8 bases. The CDR3 runs 13 residues. V shed 4 bases and J 3 bases; nucleotides not matched to a gene: 1. CDR1 and CDR2 from the germline V gene are SGHTA and FQGNSA. For the CDR3, the DNA is TGTGCCAGCAGCTCGGACAGGGACACTGAAGCTTTCTTT. Protein: CASSSDRDTEAFF.

This sequence joins TRBV2 and TRBJ2-1; 11 nucleotides match TRBD1. CDR3 length equals 17 residues. Germline V lookup: CDR1 SNHLY, CDR2 FYNNEI. V lost 9 bases, J lost 3 bases, and 13 bases stayed unmatched. The CDR3 spells CARRSDRGLFRYNEQFF. CDR3 in DNA: TGTGCCAGGAGATCGGACAGGGGGCTGTTCCGCTACAATGAGCAGTTCTTC.

This sequence joins TRBV5-1 and TRBJ1-5; 9 nucleotides match TRBD1. In germline, CDR1 is SGHRS, CDR2 YFSETQ. This CDR3 spans 16 amino acids. With V trimmed by 0 bases and J by 1 base, 2 bases remained unmatched. The CDR3 coding sequence is TGCGCCAGCAGCTTGGCGGGGACAGGGAGCAATCAGCCCCAGCATTTT. Residues: CASSLAGTGSNQPQHF.

The V gene is TRBV5-5, the J gene TRBJ1-6; maybe TRBD1 (6 bases). Trimming removed 2 bases from V and 8 bases from J, with 17 bases in between. The germline CDR1 and CDR2 sequences are SGHKS and YYEKEE (reference sequence). The CDR3 has 16 residues. CDR3 nucleotide sequence: TGTGCCAGCAGCTTAGGTGTCTGGACAGTCGATTCACCCCTCCACTTT. It encodes CASSLGVWTVDSPLHF.

This clone was recorded only once. The sample carries other DNA sequences with the same CDR3. The rearrangement uses TRBV2 and TRBJ1-5; D might be TRBD1 (6 bases). CDR1 is SNHLY, CDR2 FYNNEI, per germline. This CDR3 contains 11 residues. V lost 11 bases to trimming and J lost 6 bases, with 11 bases between them. For the CDR3, the DNA is TGTGCCTCAAGGGGGGGTCAGCCCCAGCATTTT. Protein: CASRGGQPQHF.

The V gene is TRBV7-6, the J gene TRBJ2-1, with D possibly matching TRBD2 (6 bases). Trimming took off 5 bases at V and 6 bases at J, with 17 bases between the two ends. This CDR3 has 15 residues. Germline-derived CDR1 and CDR2 are SGHVS and FNYEAQ. The CDR3 sequence is CASSATAGRGNEQFF. The CDR3 DNA reads TGTGCCAGCAGCGCGACGGCGGGACGGGGCAATGAGCAGTTCTTC.

This chain connects TRBV5-6 to TRBJ1-6, with 8 bases identical to TRBD1. Germline trimming cut 4 bases from V and 9 bases from J; bases unmatched to any gene: 3. The CDR3 contains 13 residues. CDR1 and CDR2 (germline): SGHDT, YYEEEE. The CDR3 nucleotides are TGTGCCAGCAGCAGGACAGGGCCTTCACCCCTCCACTTT. Its protein is CASSRTGPSPLHF.

The chain uses TRBV21-1 and TRBJ2-7; the table's D call of TRBD1 was not tested on the DNA. TRBV21-1 is a pseudogene locus. CDR3 length equals 18 residues. CDR3 in amino acids: CASSNVRMDRGRSYEQYF. CDR3 in DNA: TGTGCCAGCAGCAATGTAAGGATGGACAGGGGGCGATCCTACGAGCAGTACTTC.

The chain carries TRBV6-5 and TRBJ2-1; the match to TRBD2 covers 10 bases. Per germline, CDR1 MNHEY and CDR2 SVGAGI. The CDR3 spans 14 residues. Losses at the gene ends were 6 bases for V and 7 bases for J; bases not matched to a gene: 6. The CDR3 region has the DNA TGTGCCAGCAGGCTTCGACTAGCGGGTAATGAGCAGTTCTTC. Its translation is CASRLRLAGNEQFF.

The gene calls are TRBV6-6 and TRBJ2-1; TRBD2 agrees at 12 bases. V gave up 2 bases and J gave up 8 bases; unmatched junction bases: 4. The V gene's germline CDR1 is MNHNY and CDR2 SVGAGI (reference sequence). This CDR3 comprises 15 residues. CDR3 in DNA: TGTGCCAGCAGTTACACTAGCGGGGGGTTGGATGAGCAGTTCTTC. It specifies CASSYTSGGLDEQFF.

This rearrangement joins TRBV7-3 to TRBJ2-2; 7 nucleotides align to TRBD1. V shed 3 bases, J shed 4 bases, and the junction held 11 bases outside the gene matches. This CDR3 comprises 17 residues. Germline V gives CDR1 SGHTA, CDR2 FQGTGA. The CDR3 DNA sequence: TGTGCCAGCAGCTTTCGGCCGGGACAGATTACCACCGGGGAGCTGTTTTTT. Its translation: CASSFRPGQITTGELFF.

V gene TRBV9 combines with J gene TRBJ1-1; 8 nucleotides align to TRBD1. Trimming at V came to 6 bases and at J to 12 bases, leaving 13 bases not matched to a gene. The CDR3 spans 13 residues. Germline CDR1 is SGDLS and CDR2 is YYNGEE. CDR3 in amino acids: CASTPNPGGGTFF. The CDR3, as DNA: TGTGCCAGCACCCCTAATCCAGGGGGCGGAACTTTCTTT.

V usage is TRBV9 and J usage is TRBJ2-4, with D possibly matching TRBD2 (6 bases). CDR1 is SGDLS, CDR2 YYNGEE, per germline. This CDR3 comprises 15 residues. Trimming cost V 4 bases and J 8 bases, with 19 bases left between them. The CDR3 DNA sequence: TGTGCCAGCAGCACGGGACTCTATAATAATGACATTCAGTACTTC. As protein: CASSTGLYNNDIQYF. Combining the CDR3 with reference TRBV9 and TRBJ2-4 gives the whole variable domain DSGVTQTPKHLITATGQRVTLRCSPRSGDLSVYWYQQSLDQGLQFLIQYYNGEERAKGNILERFSAQQFPDLHSELNLSSLELGDSALYFCASSTGLYNNDIQYFGAGTRLSVL.

V usage is TRBV24-1 and J usage is TRBJ1-1, with 7 nucleotides matching TRBD1. The CDR3 consists of 14 residues. Looked up from germline, CDR1 is KGHDR and CDR2 is SFDVKD. The V segment lost 7 bases and the J segment 3 bases; nucleotides outside the gene matches: 7. CDR3: CATRTTGIDTEAFF. The CDR3, as DNA: TGTGCCACCAGGACGACAGGGATCGACACTGAAGCTTTCTTT.

This clone was found a few times. The chain joins TRBV29-1 to TRBJ2-1, with unresolved D. CDR1 is SQVTM, CDR2 ANQGSEA, per germline. The CDR3 totals 13 residues. Trimming cost V 2 bases and J 6 bases, with 11 bases left between them. In DNA, the CDR3 is TGCAGCGTTGAACCACAGATGAGCAATGAGCAGTTCTTC. Amino acid sequence: CSVEPQMSNEQFF.

The rearrangement links TRBV5-1 to TRBJ2-7; 16 bases are shared with TRBD2. CDR1 and CDR2 (germline): SGHRS, YFSETQ. V trimming: 3 bases; J trimming: 1 base; junction bases outside the gene matches: 7. CDR3 length equals 18 residues. CDR3 nucleotide sequence: TGCGCCAGCAGCTCGGGACTAGCGGGAGGGTTGGATTCCTACGAGCAGTACTTC. This sequence encodes CASSSGLAGGLDSYEQYF.

This chain joins TRBV7-9 and TRBJ2-1, with D unclear. Trimming cost V 5 bases and J 15 bases, with 14 bases left between them. The CDR3 extends over 11 amino acids. In germline, CDR1 is SEHNR, CDR2 FQNEAQ (reference sequence). The CDR3 is CASSAGHTGFF. CDR3 DNA: TGTGCCAGCAGCGCAGGTCACACCGGGTTCTTC.

The chain is built from TRBV29-1 and TRBJ2-1; 10 nucleotides agree with TRBD2. The CDR3 covers 17 residues. The J segment lost 4 bases and the V segment lost 1 base, leaving 10 bases of the junction unmatched. The germline gives CDR1 SQVTM, CDR2 ANQGSEA. DNA for the CDR3: TGCAGCGTTGAAGCCCCCGGGACTAGCGCCTCTTACAATGAGCAGTTCTTC. Its protein is CSVEAPGTSASYNEQFF.

This chain connects TRBV5-1 to TRBJ2-1, with 8 bases matching TRBD2. This CDR3 has 15 amino acids. V shed 0 bases, J shed 6 bases, and the junction held 5 bases outside the gene matches. Germline V gene lookup returns CDR1 SGHRS and CDR2 YFSETQ. The CDR3 nucleotides are TGCGCCAGCAGCTTGGCCGGGACTAGGGGCAATGAGCAGTTCTTC. Its translation is CASSLAGTRGNEQFF.

This chain links TRBV10-3 with TRBJ2-1, with 8 bases lining up with TRBD2. The CDR3 length is 15 residues. J gave up 6 bases and V 3 bases, and 7 bases lay outside the gene matches. Germline loops: CDR1 ENHRY, CDR2 SYGVKD. CDR3 amino acids: CAISDLSGGLNEQFF. In nucleotides, the CDR3 is TGTGCCATCAGTGATTTGAGCGGGGGACTCAATGAGCAGTTCTTC.

This chain uses TRBV6-4 with TRBJ1-5; TRBD1 matches at 8 bases. This CDR3 has 12 residues. Germline V gene lookup returns CDR1 MRHNA and CDR2 SNTAGT. V shed 9 bases and J 4 bases; nucleotides not matched to a gene: 2. The CDR3 reads CASGQGNQPQHF. DNA for the CDR3: TGTGCCAGTGGACAGGGAAATCAGCCCCAGCATTTT.

The V and J genes are TRBV2 and TRBJ1-4; D not resolved. Germline lookup yields CDR1 SNHLY and CDR2 FYNNEI. The CDR3 loop spans 12 amino acids. The V end lost 4 bases, the J end lost 11 bases, and 11 bases lay between the germline ends. The CDR3 region is CASSGNPGKLFF. The CDR3 bases are TGTGCCAGCAGTGGGAACCCCGGGAAACTGTTTTTT.

The rearrangement uses TRBV12-3 or TRBV12-4 and TRBJ1-1; D not certain. The CDR3 sequence is 13 residues long. The ends were cut back, 5 bases at V and 0 bases at J, with 7 bases in the middle. The CDR3 nucleotides are TGTGCCAGCAGTGCCGGAGTGAACACTGAAGCTTTCTTT. This encodes CASSAGVNTEAFF.

The CDR3 loop reads CASRLSSGRAGEQFF. The CDR3 nucleotides are TGTGCCAGCAGACTATCTAGCGGGAGGGCGGGGGAGCAGTTCTTC. This rearrangement joins TRBV28 to TRBJ2-1; 12 nucleotides match TRBD2. The CDR3 is 15 amino acids. V shed 6 bases and J 10 bases; nucleotides not matched to a gene: 10. CDR1 MDHEN and CDR2 SYDVKM come from the germline V gene. Looking up the rest from reference TRBV28 and TRBJ2-1 gives the full variable domain: DVKVTQSSRYLVKRTGEKVFLECVQDMDHENMFWYRQDPGLGLRLIYFSYDVKMKEKGDIPEGYSVSREKKERFSLILESASTNQTSMYLCASRLSSGRAGEQFFGPGTRLTVL.

The rearrangement links TRBV19 to TRBJ1-5; tentatively, D is TRBD1 (5 bases). This CDR3 has 15 amino acids. The germline gives CDR1 LNHDA, CDR2 SQIVND (reference sequence). V gave up 7 bases and J gave up 1 base, with 14 bases separating them. The CDR3 nucleotides are TGTGCCAGTAACCCATTCGGGGGGAGCAATCAGCCCCAGCATTTT. Translated: CASNPFGGSNQPQHF.

This clone was picked up one time. The rearrangement links TRBV12-3 or TRBV12-4 to TRBJ1-2; D not certain. The CDR3 loop spans 13 amino acids. Trimming took off 6 bases at V and 4 bases at J, with 12 bases between the two ends. The CDR3 is CASSPSGVYGYTF. In nucleotides, the CDR3 is TGTGCCAGCAGCCCTAGTGGAGTCTATGGCTACACCTTC.